This passage covers 4 T cell receptor beta chains from one sample sequenced in a study of patients and donors after allogeneic stem cell transplantation. TCRdb reprocessed the RT-PCR reads with MiXCR, giving one entry per CDR3 protein. The top ten clones hold about 32% of a sample with approximately 930 distinct CDR3 sequences, around 0.42% of them seen once. Sequenced input: blood, either unsorted or a sorted T cell fraction (not recorded which). These receptor sequences come from a human donor who was either an allogeneic HSCT recipient or a stem cell or donor lymphocyte infusion donor (not recorded which). It is not recorded whose cells these are; they may come from a transplant donor.

By proportion, this clonotype is medium-sized. The V and J genes are TRBV5-8 and TRBJ2-6; tentative D call: TRBD2 (5 bases). The V end lost 0 bases, the J end lost 4 bases, and 14 bases lay between the germline ends. The germline gives CDR1 SGHTS, CDR2 YDEGEE. This CDR3 is 17 amino acids long. Here the CDR3 reads CASSLAFEGAGANVLTF. Here the CDR3 DNA reads TGTGCCAGCAGCTTGGCCTTCGAGGGAGCCGGGGCCAACGTCCTGACTTTC. The variable domain in full, with the rest retrieved from reference TRBV5-8 and TRBJ2-6, is EAGVTQSPTHLIKTRGQQATLRCSPISGHTSVYWYQQALGLGLQFLLWYDEGEERNRGNFPPRFSGRQFPNYSSELNVNALELEDSALYLCASSLAFEGAGANVLTFGAGSRLTVL.

This clonotype is labeled medium-sized. This chain connects TRBV13 to TRBJ2-7; D gene ambiguous. This CDR3 region has 13 residues. Germline values: CDR1 PRHDT, CDR2 FYEKMQ (reference sequence). Trimming took off 5 bases at V and 0 bases at J, with 8 bases between the two ends. The chain's CDR3 is CASSDTSSYEQYF. In nucleotides, the CDR3 is TGTGCCAGCAGCGACACAAGCTCCTACGAGCAGTACTTC.

This clonotype was seen at least ten times. This chain connects TRBV6-5 to TRBJ1-1; 7 bases fit TRBD1. Germline V gene lookup returns CDR1 MNHEY and CDR2 SVGAGI. The CDR3 runs to 13 residues. With 8 bases clipped from V and 10 bases from J, the junction kept 13 bases outside the gene matches. The CDR3 coding sequence is TGTGCCAGCGAGAGGCAGGGGGGACGGTCAGCTTTCTTT. This gives the protein CASERQGGRSAFF.

Relative to its sample, this clonotype is hyperexpanded. This rearrangement joins TRBV4-3 to TRBJ2-1; D gene ambiguous. The V end was cut by 1 base, the J end by 2 bases, with 6 bases between. CDR1 is LGHNA, CDR2 YSLEER, per germline. The CDR3 consists of 14 residues. The CDR3, as DNA: TGCGCCAGCAGCCAAGGTGAAGCCTACAATGAGCAGTTCTTC. Amino acid sequence: CASSQGEAYNEQFF.